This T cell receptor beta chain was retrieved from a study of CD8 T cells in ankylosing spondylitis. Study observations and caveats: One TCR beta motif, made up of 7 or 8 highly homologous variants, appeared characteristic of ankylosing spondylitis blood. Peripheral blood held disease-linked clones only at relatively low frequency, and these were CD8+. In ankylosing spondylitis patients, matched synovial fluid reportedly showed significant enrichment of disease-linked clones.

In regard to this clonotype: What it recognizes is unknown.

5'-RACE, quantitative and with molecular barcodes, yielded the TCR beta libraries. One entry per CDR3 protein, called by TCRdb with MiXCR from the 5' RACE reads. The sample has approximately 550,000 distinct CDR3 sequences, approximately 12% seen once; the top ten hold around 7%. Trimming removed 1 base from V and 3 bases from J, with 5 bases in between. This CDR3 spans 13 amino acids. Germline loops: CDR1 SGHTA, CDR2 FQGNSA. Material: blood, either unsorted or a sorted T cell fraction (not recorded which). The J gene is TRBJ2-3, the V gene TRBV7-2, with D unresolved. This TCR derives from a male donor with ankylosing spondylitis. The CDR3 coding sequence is TGTGCCAGCAGCTTAGTGGAAACAGATACGCAGTATTTT. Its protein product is CASSLVETDTQYF.